One sample yielded the 2 T cell receptor beta chains listed below, sequenced in a study of graft-versus-host responses after intestinal transplantation. Clones were read by immunoSEQ multiplex PCR, and TCRdb kept only the in-frame ones, dropping some. The sample yields tens of thousands of clones, 87% seen once. Graft specimens yielded both intraepithelial and lamina propria lymphocytes. The starting material was ileum tissue, obtained more than 200 days after intestinal transplant. These receptors originate from a human patient who received an intestinal transplant, so some T cells may come from the graft donor.

This chain uses TRBV28 with TRBJ1-2, with a possible D match to TRBD1 (6 bases). The germline gives CDR1 MDHEN, CDR2 SYDVKM. This CDR3 has 15 amino acids. The V and J ends lost 4 bases and 0 bases respectively, with 12 bases between them. CDR3 protein: CASSSQGLSNYGYTF. CDR3 nucleotide sequence: TGTGCCAGCAGTTCACAGGGTCTATCTAACTATGGCTACACCTTC.

The chain employs TRBV6-5 and TRBJ2-5; D perhaps matches TRBD1 (7 bases). Looked up from germline, CDR1 is MNHEY and CDR2 is SVGAGI. The CDR3 extends over 15 amino acids. Trimming took 6 bases from V and 4 from J, leaving 18 bases between them. The CDR3 sequence is CASRRDREERETQYF. Here the CDR3 DNA reads TGTGCCAGCAGGCGCGACAGGGAGGAAAGAGAGACCCAGTACTTC.